These 12 T cell receptor beta chains were all obtained from the same sample, sequenced in a study of blood T cell repertoires in COVID-19. Here immunoSEQ multiplex PCR was the method, and the copy in TCRdb shows in-frame clones only, minus some. The sample has more than 200,000 clones; around 83% are singletons. Material: peripheral blood. The source of these receptors is a man between 35 and 55 years old with active or convalescent COVID-19.

This clone occurred once. V gene TRBV16 combines with J gene TRBJ2-1; 7 bases line up with TRBD1. The ends lost 2 bases at V and 7 bases at J; junction bases unmatched: 8. The V gene's germline CDR1 is KGHSY and CDR2 FQNENV. The CDR3 extends over 15 amino acids. CDR3 residues: CASSQRGGSGNEQFF. CDR3 nucleotides: TGTGCCAGCAGCCAAAGAGGGGGCTCTGGTAATGAGCAGTTCTTC. The full variable domain, with the rest looked up from reference TRBV16 and TRBJ2-1, is GEEVAQTPKHLVRGEGQKAKLYCAPIKGHSYVFWYQQVLKNEFKFLISFQNENVFDETGMPKERFSAKCLPNSPCSLEIQATKLEDSAVYFCASSQRGGSGNEQFFGPGTRLTVL.

CDR3 bases: TGTGCCAGCAGCTTAGAACCAGGATCCAATTCACCCCTCCACTTT. It translates to CASSLEPGSNSPLHF. The chain uses TRBV11-2 and TRBJ1-6; D remains unclear. V lost 0 bases to trimming and J lost 7 bases, with 10 bases between them. The CDR3 sequence is 15 residues long. Germline CDR1 SGHAT, CDR2 FQNNGV. The full variable domain, rest sourced from reference TRBV11-2 and TRBJ1-6, is EAGVAQSPRYKIIEKRQSVAFWCNPISGHATLYWYQQILGQGPKLLIQFQNNGVVDDSQLPKDRFSAERLKGVDSTLKIQPAKLEDSAVYLCASSLEPGSNSPLHFGNGTRLTVT.

The chain combines TRBV7-9 with TRBJ2-7; possibly TRBD2 for D (7 bases). The length of the CDR3 is 15 residues. Per the germline V gene, CDR1 is SEHNR and CDR2 is FQNEAQ (reference sequence). Trimming pared 1 base from V and 2 bases from J, leaving 12 bases between. CDR3 coding DNA: TGTGCCAGCAGCTTAGTTCGCGGGGGCCCCTACGAGCAGTACTTC. Translation gives CASSLVRGGPYEQYF.

The chain uses TRBV5-1 and TRBJ1-1; D call uncertain. Trimming removed 2 bases at V and 1 base at J, with 9 bases between. Per the germline V gene, CDR1 is SGHRS and CDR2 is YFSETQ. The CDR3 sequence is 14 residues long. The DNA for the CDR3 is TGCGCCAGCAGCTTCGGAGTAAAGAACACTGAAGCTTTCTTT. Its protein is CASSFGVKNTEAFF.

The CDR3 nucleotides read TGTGCCACCTCAGGGGGTTTTCGCTATGGCTACACCTTC. Its translation is CATSGGFRYGYTF. The V gene is TRBV10-3, the J gene TRBJ1-2; 7 positions agree with TRBD1. V shed 10 bases and J 4 bases; nucleotides not matched to a gene: 9. CDR3 length: 13 residues. CDR1 and CDR2 (germline): ENHRY, SYGVKD.

The chain employs TRBV6-5 and TRBJ1-2, with TRBD1 as a possible D gene (5 bases). Germline CDR1 MNHEY, CDR2 SVGAGI. Trimming left V 5 bases short and J 6 bases short, with 19 bases between. The CDR3 contains 15 residues. The CDR3 DNA is TGTGCCAGCAGTCTAAGAGGTCAGGGTCTCGATGGCTACACCTTC. The encoded protein is CASSLRGQGLDGYTF.

The chain couples TRBV3-1 (or the pseudogene TRBV3-2) to TRBJ2-7; D gene ambiguous. The CDR3 has 13 amino acids. Per germline, CDR1 LGHDT and CDR2 YNNKEL (reference sequence). V was cut by 2 bases and J by 5 bases, with 10 bases left in between. CDR3 in DNA: TGTGCCAGCAGCCAACGTTTCTACCACGAGCAGTACTTC. It yields the protein CASSQRFYHEQYF.

As DNA, the CDR3 is TGCAGCGTCGTGACTAGCGGGGGCTACGAGCAGTACTTC. This gives the protein CSVVTSGGYEQYF. The V and J genes are TRBV29-1 and TRBJ2-7; TRBD2 matches at 12 bases. Germline V lookup: CDR1 SQVTM, CDR2 ANQGSEA. The CDR3 consists of 13 residues. Trimming removed 6 bases from V and 3 bases from J; junction bases left unmatched: 3.

A single count supports this clone. The chain recombines TRBV25-1 with TRBJ2-5; 7 bases agree with TRBD2. The CDR3 is 15 amino acids. V trimming: 1 base; J trimming: 5 bases; junction bases outside the gene matches: 7. Germline values: CDR1 MGHDK, CDR2 SYGVNS. CDR3 DNA: TGTGCCAGCAGTGAATCCACGGGGGAGGGGGAGACCCAGTACTTC. Translating gives CASSESTGEGETQYF.

The chain uses TRBV7-2 and TRBJ2-3; 7 bases map to TRBD2. Per the germline V gene, CDR1 is SGHTA and CDR2 is FQGNSA. After removal of 5 bases from V and 1 base from J, the junction contained 0 bases not matched to a gene. This CDR3 contains 13 residues. The CDR3 sequence: CASSAGGTDTQYF. In DNA, the CDR3 is TGTGCCAGCAGCGCGGGGGGCACAGATACGCAGTATTTT.

This CDR3 is CASRLQGQNQPQHF. The CDR3 region has the DNA TGTGCCAGCAGACTACAGGGCCAAAATCAGCCCCAGCATTTT. The V gene is TRBV2, the J gene TRBJ1-5; a weak D match, TRBD1 (6 bases). Germline V gene sequence: CDR1 SNHLY, CDR2 FYNNEI. CDR3 size: 14 residues. Trimming shortened V by 6 bases and J by 4 bases, and 13 bases separated the two germline ends.

The chain recombines TRBV21-1 with TRBJ1-1. TRBV21-1 is a pseudogene segment. The CDR3 contains 17 residues. CDR3 region: CASRALGLRSQNTEAFF. The CDR3 coding sequence is TGTGCCAGCAGAGCCCTAGGCCTTAGGAGCCAAAACACTGAAGCTTTCTTT.